Each of the 8 T cell receptor beta chains below was sequenced from the same sample in a study of T cells in Graves' hyperthyroidism and ophthalmopathy. RNA transcripts yielded amplified TCR beta CDR3 regions. A first-round RT-PCR of the TCR CDR3 used the HTBI primer set. Each CDR3 protein is one row after TCRdb ran MiXCR on the multiplex PCR reads. The table includes around 250,000 distinct CDR3 sequences, over 20% detected once. Specimen: blood. All receptors derive from a woman aged 40 to 49 with Graves' ophthalmopathy.

This clonotype was found many times. The V gene is TRBV28, the J gene TRBJ2-5; no definite D call. Germline lookup yields CDR1 MDHEN and CDR2 SYDVKM. V dropped 3 bases and J dropped 7 bases, with 9 bases sitting between them. This CDR3 is 12 amino acids long. In DNA, the CDR3 is TGTGCCAGCAGTTTTAACACCCGGACCCAGTACTTC. Translated: CASSFNTRTQYF.

This clonotype has a count of ten or more. V usage is TRBV27 and J usage is TRBJ2-3; a possible D gene is TRBD1 (6 bases). Trimming removed 3 bases at V and 3 bases at J, with 13 bases between. Germline V gene data show CDR1 as MNHEY and CDR2 as SMNVEV (reference sequence). The CDR3 has 15 amino acids. The CDR3 here is CASSLYQGPTDTQYF. The CDR3 DNA reads TGTGCCAGCAGTTTGTATCAGGGGCCAACAGATACGCAGTATTTT.

This clonotype has ten or more counts. The chain employs TRBV11-2 and TRBJ2-3; D remains ambiguous. Looked up from germline, CDR1 is SGHAT and CDR2 is FQNNGV. V lost 4 bases, J lost 6 bases, and 11 bases lay in between. This CDR3 contains 13 residues. The CDR3 is CASSSRLADTQYF. The DNA for the CDR3 is TGTGCCAGCAGCTCCCGACTGGCCGATACGCAGTATTTT.

Concerning this clonotype: At one end the junction does not follow the germline gene, possibly because of a read error. V usage is TRBV10-3 and J usage is TRBJ1-2; D is ambiguous. This CDR3 is built from 15 residues. CDR1 is ENHRY and CDR2 is SYGVKD in the germline V gene. CDR3 residues: CASSESAETNYGYTF. As DNA, the CDR3 is TGTGCCAGCAGTGAGTCGGCGGAAACTAACTATGGCTACACCTTC.

This clonotype was observed a handful of times. The chain recombines TRBV28 with TRBJ2-5, with D hard to call. This CDR3 contains 16 residues. Germline lookup yields CDR1 MDHEN and CDR2 SYDVKM. The germline V and J ends were trimmed by 4 bases and 7 bases, with 22 bases remaining between them. DNA of the CDR3: TGTGCCAGCAGTTCCGGTCAGGCGTGGGTCGCGAGGACCCAGTACTTC. It encodes CASSSGQAWVARTQYF.

The chain links TRBV20-1 to TRBJ1-1, with D tentatively TRBD1 (5 bases). The CDR3 is made up of 11 amino acids. Trimming cost V 8 bases and J 6 bases, with 13 bases left between them. Germline CDR1 is DFQATT and CDR2 is SNEGSKA (reference sequence). The CDR3 is CSTGDRSEAFF. The CDR3, as DNA: TGCAGTACAGGTGATCGGTCTGAAGCTTTCTTT.

This clonotype was observed many times. This chain uses TRBV28 with TRBJ1-3; D possibly corresponds to TRBD1 (6 bases). Trimming took off 5 bases at V and 3 bases at J, with 11 bases between the two ends. Germline V CDR1 and CDR2: MDHEN, SYDVKM. The length of the CDR3 is 14 residues. The CDR3: CASSRWTDGNTIYF. CDR3 DNA sequence: TGTGCCAGCAGTCGTTGGACAGATGGAAACACCATATATTTT.

V usage is TRBV6-1 and J usage is TRBJ1-1; D remains unclear. The V end lost 6 bases, the J end lost 1 base, and 12 bases lay between the germline ends. CDR3 size: 14 residues. Germline CDR1 MNHNS, CDR2 SASEGT. CDR3 residues: CASSPVAWNTEAFF. CDR3 in DNA: TGTGCCAGCAGCCCAGTCGCCTGGAACACTGAAGCTTTCTTT.